Listed below are T cell receptor beta chains from one sample, sequenced in a study of T cell changes during pregnancy in multiple sclerosis. Clones were read by immunoSEQ multiplex PCR, and TCRdb kept only the in-frame ones, dropping some. The table lists around 66,000 clones, about 88% of them singletons. The input for sequencing was peripheral blood, taken in the first trimester of pregnancy. The receptor set was obtained from a female donor in good health, enrolled as a control in a pregnancy study. CDR3s include the opening cysteine and the closing phenylalanine or tryptophan. The order of the fields is V gene, D gene, J gene, clone size, CDR3 protein, CDR3 DNA. A D gene is named only where the DNA matches it firmly. Only part of the rows carry a size: once, few, many, or a class if the clone is expanded.

v_call: TRBV7-2
d_call: NA
j_call: TRBJ1-2
clone_size: NA
cdr3_aa: CASSLVNGGYTF
cdr3_nt: TGTGCCAGCAGCTTAGTTAACGGGGGCTACACCTTC

v_call: TRBV5-4
d_call: NA
j_call: TRBJ2-1
clone_size: NA
cdr3_aa: CASSPPGGDSYNEQFF
cdr3_nt: TGTGCCAGCAGCCCACCCGGAGGGGACTCCTACAATGAGCAGTTCTTC

v_call: TRBV30
d_call: TRBD1
j_call: TRBJ1-2
clone_size: few
cdr3_aa: CAFPGQGAGGYTF
cdr3_nt: TGTGCCTTCCCGGGACAGGGGGCGGGTGGCTACACCTTC

v_call: TRBV18
d_call: NA
j_call: TRBJ1-4
clone_size: NA
cdr3_aa: CASSLHGYEKLFF
cdr3_nt: TGTGCCAGCTCACTTCACGGTTACGAAAAACTGTTTTTT

v_call: TRBV6-1
d_call: TRBD2
j_call: TRBJ2-5
clone_size: NA
cdr3_aa: CASSPLAGDQETQYF
cdr3_nt: TGTGCCAGCAGTCCACTAGCGGGAGACCAAGAGACCCAGTACTTC

v_call: TRBV6-6
d_call: TRBD1
j_call: TRBJ1-2
clone_size: NA
cdr3_aa: CASSPITGGAGYTF
cdr3_nt: TGTGCCAGCAGTCCCATTACAGGGGGCGCAGGCTACACCTTC

v_call: TRBV5-1
d_call: NA
j_call: TRBJ1-1
clone_size: NA
cdr3_aa: CASSLTGGVNTEAFF
cdr3_nt: TGCGCCAGCAGCTTGACTGGAGGCGTGAACACTGAAGCTTTCTTT

v_call: TRBV10-3
d_call: TRBD1
j_call: TRBJ1-4
clone_size: NA
cdr3_aa: CAISLQGGEEKLFF
cdr3_nt: TGTGCCATCAGTCTACAGGGGGGCGAGGAAAAACTGTTTTTT

v_call: TRBV15
d_call: TRBD1
j_call: TRBJ1-5
clone_size: NA
cdr3_aa: CATSRDRSTGANQPQHF
cdr3_nt: TGTGCCACCAGCAGAGACCGATCCACAGGGGCCAATCAGCCCCAGCATTTT

v_call: TRBV29-1
d_call: TRBD1
j_call: TRBJ1-1
clone_size: NA
cdr3_aa: CSAMDRDRGWTEAFF
cdr3_nt: TGCAGCGCTATGGATCGGGACAGGGGGTGGACTGAAGCTTTCTTT

v_call: TRBV6-5
d_call: TRBD2
j_call: TRBJ2-3
clone_size: NA
cdr3_aa: CASSGSGSRSDTQYF
cdr3_nt: TGTGCCAGCAGTGGTAGCGGGAGTAGGTCAGATACGCAGTATTTT

v_call: TRBV2
d_call: NA
j_call: TRBJ2-7
clone_size: NA
cdr3_aa: CASNRGGYSSYEQYF
cdr3_nt: TGTGCCAGCAACCGCGGGGGCTATAGCTCCTACGAGCAGTACTTC

v_call: TRBV30
d_call: TRBD2
j_call: TRBJ2-4
clone_size: NA
cdr3_aa: CAWAQGLAGSNIQYF
cdr3_nt: TGTGCCTGGGCCCAAGGACTAGCAGGGTCAAACATTCAGTACTTC

v_call: TRBV11-3
d_call: NA
j_call: TRBJ1-1
clone_size: NA
cdr3_aa: CASSLTTGWDTEAFF
cdr3_nt: TGTGCCAGCAGCCTTACGACAGGATGGGACACTGAAGCTTTCTTT

v_call: TRBV12-5
d_call: NA
j_call: TRBJ2-3
clone_size: NA
cdr3_aa: CASGFCLLPDRQNRTDTQYF
cdr3_nt: TGTGCTAGTGGTTTTTGCCTTCTTCCCGACAGGCAAAATCGCACAGATACGCAGTATTTT

v_call: TRBV11-2
d_call: TRBD1
j_call: TRBJ2-6
clone_size: NA
cdr3_aa: CASSLGTGGASGANVLTF
cdr3_nt: TGTGCCAGCAGCTTAGGGACAGGGGGCGCTTCTGGGGCCAACGTCCTGACTTTC

v_call: TRBV27
d_call: TRBD1
j_call: TRBJ2-2
clone_size: NA
cdr3_aa: CASRPPRDRGYGELFF
cdr3_nt: TGTGCCAGCAGACCCCCGCGGGACAGGGGCTATGGGGAGCTGTTTTTT

v_call: TRBV4-1
d_call: NA
j_call: TRBJ1-2
clone_size: NA
cdr3_aa: CASSQDLSRLRNYGYTF
cdr3_nt: TGCGCCAGCAGCCAAGATCTTAGCAGACTTCGAAACTATGGCTACACCTTC

v_call: TRBV11-2
d_call: NA
j_call: TRBJ2-1
clone_size: once
cdr3_aa: CATTSRLSSYNEQFF
cdr3_nt: TGTGCCACCACTAGCCGCCTTAGCTCCTACAATGAGCAGTTCTTC

v_call: TRBV28
d_call: TRBD1
j_call: TRBJ1-2
clone_size: NA
cdr3_aa: CASRSIPPGTGYGYTF
cdr3_nt: TGTGCCAGCAGATCTATACCCCCCGGGACAGGGTATGGCTACACCTTC

v_call: TRBV29-1
d_call: TRBD2
j_call: TRBJ2-1
clone_size: once
cdr3_aa: CSLTLAGEYAAYNEQFF
cdr3_nt: TGCAGCCTCACACTAGCGGGAGAATACGCTGCCTACAATGAGCAGTTCTTC

v_call: TRBV10-3
d_call: NA
j_call: TRBJ2-1
clone_size: few
cdr3_aa: CAIRDLSSYNEQFF
cdr3_nt: TGTGCCATCCGGGACTTAAGCTCCTACAATGAGCAGTTCTTC

v_call: TRBV4-1
d_call: TRBD1
j_call: TRBJ2-7
clone_size: NA
cdr3_aa: CASSHPGTGGFYEQYF
cdr3_nt: TGCGCCAGCAGCCACCCCGGGACAGGGGGCTTTTACGAGCAGTACTTC

v_call: TRBV6-5
d_call: TRBD1
j_call: TRBJ2-1
clone_size: NA
cdr3_aa: CASSYSRTGSENEQFF
cdr3_nt: TGTGCCAGCAGTTACTCGCGGACAGGGAGCGAGAATGAGCAGTTCTTC

v_call: TRBV7-9
d_call: TRBD1
j_call: TRBJ1-4
clone_size: NA
cdr3_aa: CASSLDRGQEKLFF
cdr3_nt: TGTGCCAGCAGCCTAGACAGGGGGCAGGAAAAACTGTTTTTT

v_call: TRBV18
d_call: TRBD1
j_call: TRBJ2-7
clone_size: NA
cdr3_aa: CASSLGQRFSSAYYEQYF
cdr3_nt: TGTGCCAGCTCACTGGGACAGAGGTTCTCCTCCGCCTACTACGAGCAGTACTTC

v_call: TRBV6-5
d_call: TRBD2
j_call: TRBJ2-7
clone_size: NA
cdr3_aa: CASSSPGLAGFEQYF
cdr3_nt: TGTGCCAGCAGTTCACCGGGACTAGCAGGCTTCGAGCAGTACTTC

v_call: TRBV6-1
d_call: TRBD2
j_call: TRBJ2-1
clone_size: NA
cdr3_aa: CASSVWTSGSSEQFF
cdr3_nt: TGTGCCAGCAGTGTCTGGACTAGCGGGAGCAGTGAGCAGTTCTTC

v_call: TRBV4-2
d_call: NA
j_call: TRBJ1-2
clone_size: NA
cdr3_aa: CASSQGAVWGYTF
cdr3_nt: TGTGCCAGCAGCCAAGGAGCTGTGTGGGGCTACACCTTC

v_call: TRBV2
d_call: TRBD1
j_call: TRBJ1-1
clone_size: once
cdr3_aa: CASSDGRGQGSAEAFF
cdr3_nt: TGTGCCAGCAGTGATGGGCGGGGACAGGGGAGTGCTGAAGCTTTCTTT